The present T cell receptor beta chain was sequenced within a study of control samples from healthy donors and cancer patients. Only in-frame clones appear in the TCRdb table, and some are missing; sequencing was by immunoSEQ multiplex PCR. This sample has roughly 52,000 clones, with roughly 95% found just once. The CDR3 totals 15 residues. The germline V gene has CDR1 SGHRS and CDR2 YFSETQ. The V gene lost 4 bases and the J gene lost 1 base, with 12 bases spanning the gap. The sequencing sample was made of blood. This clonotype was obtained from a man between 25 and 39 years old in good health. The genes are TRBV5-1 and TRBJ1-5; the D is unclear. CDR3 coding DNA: TGCGCCAGCAGCCCTGGCGCGGAAAGCAATCAGCCCCAGCATTTT. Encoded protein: CASSPGAESNQPQHF. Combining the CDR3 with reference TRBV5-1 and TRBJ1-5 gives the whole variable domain KAGVTQTPRYLIKTRGQQVTLSCSPISGHRSVSWYQQTPGQGLQFLFEYFSETQRNKGNFPGRFSGRQFSNSRSEMNVSTLELGDSALYLCASSPGAESNQPQHFGDGTRLSIL.